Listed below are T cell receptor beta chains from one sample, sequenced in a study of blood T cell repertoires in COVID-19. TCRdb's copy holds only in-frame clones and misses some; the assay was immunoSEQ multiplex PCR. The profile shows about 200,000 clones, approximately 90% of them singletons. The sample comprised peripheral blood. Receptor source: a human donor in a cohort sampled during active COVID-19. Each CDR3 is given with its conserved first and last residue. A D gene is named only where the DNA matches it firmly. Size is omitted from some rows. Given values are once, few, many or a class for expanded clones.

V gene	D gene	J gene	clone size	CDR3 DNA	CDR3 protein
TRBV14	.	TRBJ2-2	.	TGTGCCAGCAGCCTCGTCTGGGGGCTCGGGGAGCTGTTTTTT	CASSLVWGLGELFF
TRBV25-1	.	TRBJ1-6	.	TGTGCCAGCAGTGACGTCCAGGGTAATTCACCCCTCCACTTT	CASSDVQGNSPLHF
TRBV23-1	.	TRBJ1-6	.	TGCGCCAGCAGTCAATCATCCAGGGGTAGGTCACCCCTCCACTTT	CASSQSSRGRSPLHF
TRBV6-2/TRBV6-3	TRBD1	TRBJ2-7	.	TGTGCCAGCAGTTACCGTGGGACAGGGGACCTCTCCTACGAGCAGTACTTC	CASSYRGTGDLSYEQYF
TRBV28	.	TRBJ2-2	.	TGTGCCAGCAGTTTACCCGGGGCAGGGGTCTCCACCGGGGAGCTGTTTTTT	CASSLPGAGVSTGELFF
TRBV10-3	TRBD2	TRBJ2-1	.	TGTGCCTGGCCCGGGACTAGCGGGACTGGTGAGCAGTTCTTC	CAWPGTSGTGEQFF
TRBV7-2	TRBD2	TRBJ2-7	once	TGTGCCAGCAGCGGACCGGGACTAGCTTACGAGCAGTACTTC	CASSGPGLAYEQYF
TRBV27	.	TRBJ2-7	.	TGTGCCAGCAGTTTGATTCACACGGACAGAGTCAGCTCCTACGAGCAGTACTTC	CASSLIHTDRVSSYEQYF
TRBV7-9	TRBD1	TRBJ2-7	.	TGTGCCAGCAGTCCCCGGACAGGGTGGACCTACGAGCAGTACTTC	CASSPRTGWTYEQYF
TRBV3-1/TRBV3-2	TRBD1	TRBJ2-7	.	TGTGCCGGACCACAGGGGGCCAATCGAGGGGCCTACGAGCAGTACTTC	CAGPQGANRGAYEQYF
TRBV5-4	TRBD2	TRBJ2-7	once	TGTGCCAGCAGCCCGGGGGGGGGTCGGCAGTACTTC	CASSPGGGRQYF
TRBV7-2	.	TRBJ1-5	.	TGTGCCAGCAGCTTAGAACCAGGGATGGTCCAGCCCCAGCATTTT	CASSLEPGMVQPQHF
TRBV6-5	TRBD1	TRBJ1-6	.	TGTGCCAGCACCTCGGGACAGATAAATTCACCCCTCCACTTT	CASTSGQINSPLHF
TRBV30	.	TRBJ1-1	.	TGTGCCTGGAGTTTAATGAACACTGAAGCTTTCTTT	CAWSLMNTEAFF
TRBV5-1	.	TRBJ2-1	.	TGCGCCAGCAGTCTATGGCGGGACCCTAACAATGAGCAGTTCTTC	CASSLWRDPNNEQFF
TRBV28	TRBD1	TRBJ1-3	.	TGTGCCAGCAGCGAGGGGACAGTTCAAAACACCATATATTTT	CASSEGTVQNTIYF
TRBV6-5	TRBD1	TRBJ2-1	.	TGTGCCAGCAGCCCCGGGACAGGGTCCTACAATGAGCAGTTCTTC	CASSPGTGSYNEQFF
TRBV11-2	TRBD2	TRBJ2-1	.	TGTGCCAGCAGCTTAGATCGGGGGGTGTATAATGAGCAGTTCTTC	CASSLDRGVYNEQFF
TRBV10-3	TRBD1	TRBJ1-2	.	TGTGCCATCAGTGACTCCAGGGGGAACTATGGCTACACCTTC	CAISDSRGNYGYTF
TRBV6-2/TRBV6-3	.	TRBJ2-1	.	TGTGCCAGCAGCCCCCTGGGAGTGCGGTACAATGAGCAGTTCTTC	CASSPLGVRYNEQFF
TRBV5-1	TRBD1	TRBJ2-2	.	TGCGCCAGCAGCCGGGACAGGGGTTGGACCGGGGAGCTGTTTTTT	CASSRDRGWTGELFF
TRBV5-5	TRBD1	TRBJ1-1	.	TGTGCCAGCAGCTGGATTACAGGGGGCGCAGTGAACACTGAAGCTTTCTTT	CASSWITGGAVNTEAFF
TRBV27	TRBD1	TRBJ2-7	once	TGTGCCAGCAGTTCGGGACAGGGGGCATGGAAAGGGCAGTACTTC	CASSSGQGAWKGQYF
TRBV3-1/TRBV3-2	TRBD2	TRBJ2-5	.	TGTGCCAGCAGCCAAGGTTCTGGTAGCGGGATCATCCAAGAGACCCAGTACTTC	CASSQGSGSGIIQETQYF
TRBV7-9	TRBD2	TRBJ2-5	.	TGTGCCAGCAGCTTAGAAGGGACTAGCGGGAGGGAGACCCAGTACTTC	CASSLEGTSGRETQYF
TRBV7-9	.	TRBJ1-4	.	TGTGCCAGCAGCTTAGCCCGGGGGGCCGTGGGGGAAAAACTGTTTTTT	CASSLARGAVGEKLFF
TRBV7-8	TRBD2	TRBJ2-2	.	TGTGCCAGCAGCTTACGGGGGGGCTGGACCGGGGAGCTGTTTTTT	CASSLRGGWTGELFF
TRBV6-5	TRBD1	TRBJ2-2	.	TGTGCCAGCAGTCCGACAGGGGGGGGTACCGGGGAGCTGTTTTTT	CASSPTGGGTGELFF
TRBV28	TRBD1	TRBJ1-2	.	TGTGCCAGCAGTACCACGGGACAGCTTTATGGCTACACCTTC	CASSTTGQLYGYTF
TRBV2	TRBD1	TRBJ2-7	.	TGTGCCAGCAGAGACGGGCTTGGACAGGGGGCGGTCTACGAGCAGTACTTC	CASRDGLGQGAVYEQYF
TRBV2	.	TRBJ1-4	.	TGTGCCAGCAGAACAGGGAGGGACGGTGAAAAACTGTTTTTT	CASRTGRDGEKLFF
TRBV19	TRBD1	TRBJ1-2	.	TGTGGCTCTACCGGCGGGACAGCCTATGGCTACACCTTC	CGSTGGTAYGYTF
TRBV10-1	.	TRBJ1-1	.	TGCGCCAGCAGTGGACGGGTTAACACTGAAGCTTTCTTT	CASSGRVNTEAFF
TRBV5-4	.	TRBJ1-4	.	TGTGCCAGCAGTATAAAGGGGCCTCATGAAAAACTGTTTTTT	CASSIKGPHEKLFF
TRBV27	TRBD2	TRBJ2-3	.	TGTGCCAGCAGTTTCTTCTCCGGGGGGACGCAGTATTTT	CASSFFSGGTQYF
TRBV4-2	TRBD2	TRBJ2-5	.	TGTGCCAGCAGCCAAGGACTAGCGGAAAGGGCCCAGTACTTC	CASSQGLAERAQYF
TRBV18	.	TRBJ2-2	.	TGTGCCAGCTCACCACTCCAACAGAGGAACACCGGGGAGCTGTTTTTT	CASSPLQQRNTGELFF
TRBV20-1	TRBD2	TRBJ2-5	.	TGCAGTGCTAGTCAGCTAGCGGAGCAAGAGACCCAGTACTTC	CSASQLAEQETQYF
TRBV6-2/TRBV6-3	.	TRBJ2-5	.	TGTGCCAGCAGTTATCCTCCCCTGAGACAGACCAGGGGAGACCAAGAGACCCAGTACTTC	CASSYPPLRQTRGDQETQYF
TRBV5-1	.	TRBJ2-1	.	TGCGCCAGCAGCTCAGCGGCCACATCCTACAATGAGCAGTTCTTC	CASSSAATSYNEQFF
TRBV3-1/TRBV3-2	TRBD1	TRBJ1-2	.	TGTGCCAGCAGCCAAGGACAGGGGGCGTATGGCTACACCTTC	CASSQGQGAYGYTF
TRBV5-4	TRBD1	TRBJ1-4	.	TGTGCCAGCAGCTATGACAGGGGAAGTGGGGAAAAACTGTTTTTT	CASSYDRGSGEKLFF
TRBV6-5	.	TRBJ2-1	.	TGTGCCAGCAGAAGACTAGACCGTTACAATGAGCAGTTCTTC	CASRRLDRYNEQFF
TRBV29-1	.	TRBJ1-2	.	TGCAGCGTTGAAAGGACAGAAAACTATGGCTACACCTTC	CSVERTENYGYTF
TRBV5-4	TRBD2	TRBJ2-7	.	TGTGCCAGCAGCCGCGCCTCTAGCGGACGTTCCTACGAGCAGTACTTC	CASSRASSGRSYEQYF
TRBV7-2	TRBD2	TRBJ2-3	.	TGTGCCAGCAGCTTAGTATCTAGCGGAGGGAGCACAGATACGCAGTATTTT	CASSLVSSGGSTDTQYF
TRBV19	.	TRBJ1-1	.	TGTGCCAGTAGTTACAGGGAAACTGAAGCTTTCTTT	CASSYRETEAFF
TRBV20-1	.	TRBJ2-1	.	TGCAGTGCTAGCAAATCAGGCGAGCAGTTCTTC	CSASKSGEQFF
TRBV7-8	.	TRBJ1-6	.	TGTGCCAGCAGCTTAGCCGGACCACTGACAGGATCACCCCTCCACTTT	CASSLAGPLTGSPLHF
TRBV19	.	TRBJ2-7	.	TGTGCCAGTAGTACAGGGGAGCCATCCTACGAGCAGTACTTC	CASSTGEPSYEQYF
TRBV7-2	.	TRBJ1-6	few	TGTGCCAGCAGCCGGGGGACTGCTGAAGATAATTCACCCCTCCACTTT	CASSRGTAEDNSPLHF
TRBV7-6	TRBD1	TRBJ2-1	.	TGTGCCAGCAGCTTAGCGGGGGGACAGGGGATTTATGAGCAGTTCTTC	CASSLAGGQGIYEQFF
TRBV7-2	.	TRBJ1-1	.	TGTGCCAGCAGCCTCGGCGGGGCAACTAACACTGAAGCTTTCTTT	CASSLGGATNTEAFF
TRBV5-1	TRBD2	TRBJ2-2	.	TGCGCCAGCAGCTTGACTAGCGGGGCGAACACCGGGGAGCTGTTTTTT	CASSLTSGANTGELFF
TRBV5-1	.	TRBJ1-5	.	TGCGCCAGCAGCTTGGAGGGGTATAACAATCAGCCCCAGCATTTT	CASSLEGYNNQPQHF
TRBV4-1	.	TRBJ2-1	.	TGCGCCAGCAGCCCGTCCCCCACAGGGCTCAATGAGCAGTTCTTC	CASSPSPTGLNEQFF
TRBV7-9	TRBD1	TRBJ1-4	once	TGTGCCACCCAACCTCCCGGACAGGGGGTAAGGGAAAAACTGTTTTTT	CATQPPGQGVREKLFF
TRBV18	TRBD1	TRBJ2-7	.	TGTGCCAGCTCACCGGACAGGTCTGACTACGAGCAGTACTTC	CASSPDRSDYEQYF
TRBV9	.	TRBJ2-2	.	TGTGCCAGCAGCGTACAAGCACTACCTAACACCGGGGAGCTGTTTTTT	CASSVQALPNTGELFF
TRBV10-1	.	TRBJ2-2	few	TGCGCCAGCAGTGAGTCTAATAAGAACACCGGGGAGCTGTTTTTT	CASSESNKNTGELFF